This TCR beta chain was profiled in a study of blood T cell repertoires in COVID-19. Original handling: Reference gene primer amplification yielded estimated nucleated cell counts. TCRdb's copy holds only in-frame clones and misses some; the assay was immunoSEQ multiplex PCR. V, J and clone size are taken as reported in that table, and D and trimming were inferred from the DNA itself. The sample holds about 130,000 clones, more than 80% seen once. The CDR3 spans 15 residues. Deletions cut 4 bases from V and 8 bases from J, with 18 bases between. Germline V gene lookup returns CDR1 KGHSH and CDR2 LQKENI.

The rearrangement joins TRBV18 to TRBJ2-1; a possible D gene is TRBD1 (6 bases). Sequencing was performed on peripheral blood. This TCR was recovered from a woman older than 75 with COVID-19, enrolled during active disease. The chain's CDR3 is CASSQAGDRRHEQFF. CDR3 bases: TGTGCCAGCTCACAGGCTGGAGACAGGAGGCATGAGCAGTTCTTC.